This TCR beta chain was captured in a study of blood T cells in healthy people across ages. Together with a sample-barcoded 5' primer, a J-beta primer mix was included in a second PCR lasting roughly 7 to 11 cycles. TCRdb independently ran MiXCR on the 5' RACE reads; one entry per CDR3 protein. Among around 2 million distinct CDR3 sequences listed, roughly two fifths were seen once. The count of this clonotype is one. The antigen remains unidentified. V was cut by 0 bases and J by 11 bases, with 19 bases left in between. The CDR3 spans 15 residues. The germline CDR1 and CDR2 sequences are SGHTA and FQGNSA. General study points: Naive T cell percentage showed a strong correlation with the diversity of TCR beta. Among T cells, TCR beta diversity per million cells dropped roughly linearly as age rose.

The clonotype was recovered from a human donor in good health. The chain joins TRBV7-2 to TRBJ2-5, with no clear D. The sample consisted of blood. The CDR3 protein is CASSLATGSYNEQYF. The CDR3 DNA follows: TGTGCCAGCAGCTTAGCCACCGGGTCCTACAATGAGCAGTACTTC.